The entry that follows covers one TCR beta chain sequence. Its antigen remains unknown. The method was immunoSEQ multiplex PCR; TCRdb's version includes in-frame clones alone and lacks a portion of them. The sample has 150,000 or so clones, over 75% seen once. The data stem from a study of T cell responses to AZD1222 COVID-19 vaccine. At the level of the study: Timing groups of about 4 and about 12 weeks for second doses were pooled. Study observations and caveats: There were repertoire samples only from the period after the peak T cell response. Clonal diversity may have been underestimated in mostly white British donors.

J lost 5 bases, V lost 8 bases, and 11 bases had no gene match. In germline, CDR1 is LNHDA, CDR2 SQIVND (reference sequence). The CDR3 length is 14 residues. J is TRBJ1-1 and V is TRBV19; the match to TRBD1 covers 7 bases. The input for sequencing was peripheral blood, taken on day 0 of AZD1222 vaccination. This sequence originates from an adult in good health. CDR3 nucleotides: TGTGCCAGTGGCCAGAGGGGGCAGGGGACTGAAGCTTTCTTT. Its protein product is CASGQRGQGTEAFF.